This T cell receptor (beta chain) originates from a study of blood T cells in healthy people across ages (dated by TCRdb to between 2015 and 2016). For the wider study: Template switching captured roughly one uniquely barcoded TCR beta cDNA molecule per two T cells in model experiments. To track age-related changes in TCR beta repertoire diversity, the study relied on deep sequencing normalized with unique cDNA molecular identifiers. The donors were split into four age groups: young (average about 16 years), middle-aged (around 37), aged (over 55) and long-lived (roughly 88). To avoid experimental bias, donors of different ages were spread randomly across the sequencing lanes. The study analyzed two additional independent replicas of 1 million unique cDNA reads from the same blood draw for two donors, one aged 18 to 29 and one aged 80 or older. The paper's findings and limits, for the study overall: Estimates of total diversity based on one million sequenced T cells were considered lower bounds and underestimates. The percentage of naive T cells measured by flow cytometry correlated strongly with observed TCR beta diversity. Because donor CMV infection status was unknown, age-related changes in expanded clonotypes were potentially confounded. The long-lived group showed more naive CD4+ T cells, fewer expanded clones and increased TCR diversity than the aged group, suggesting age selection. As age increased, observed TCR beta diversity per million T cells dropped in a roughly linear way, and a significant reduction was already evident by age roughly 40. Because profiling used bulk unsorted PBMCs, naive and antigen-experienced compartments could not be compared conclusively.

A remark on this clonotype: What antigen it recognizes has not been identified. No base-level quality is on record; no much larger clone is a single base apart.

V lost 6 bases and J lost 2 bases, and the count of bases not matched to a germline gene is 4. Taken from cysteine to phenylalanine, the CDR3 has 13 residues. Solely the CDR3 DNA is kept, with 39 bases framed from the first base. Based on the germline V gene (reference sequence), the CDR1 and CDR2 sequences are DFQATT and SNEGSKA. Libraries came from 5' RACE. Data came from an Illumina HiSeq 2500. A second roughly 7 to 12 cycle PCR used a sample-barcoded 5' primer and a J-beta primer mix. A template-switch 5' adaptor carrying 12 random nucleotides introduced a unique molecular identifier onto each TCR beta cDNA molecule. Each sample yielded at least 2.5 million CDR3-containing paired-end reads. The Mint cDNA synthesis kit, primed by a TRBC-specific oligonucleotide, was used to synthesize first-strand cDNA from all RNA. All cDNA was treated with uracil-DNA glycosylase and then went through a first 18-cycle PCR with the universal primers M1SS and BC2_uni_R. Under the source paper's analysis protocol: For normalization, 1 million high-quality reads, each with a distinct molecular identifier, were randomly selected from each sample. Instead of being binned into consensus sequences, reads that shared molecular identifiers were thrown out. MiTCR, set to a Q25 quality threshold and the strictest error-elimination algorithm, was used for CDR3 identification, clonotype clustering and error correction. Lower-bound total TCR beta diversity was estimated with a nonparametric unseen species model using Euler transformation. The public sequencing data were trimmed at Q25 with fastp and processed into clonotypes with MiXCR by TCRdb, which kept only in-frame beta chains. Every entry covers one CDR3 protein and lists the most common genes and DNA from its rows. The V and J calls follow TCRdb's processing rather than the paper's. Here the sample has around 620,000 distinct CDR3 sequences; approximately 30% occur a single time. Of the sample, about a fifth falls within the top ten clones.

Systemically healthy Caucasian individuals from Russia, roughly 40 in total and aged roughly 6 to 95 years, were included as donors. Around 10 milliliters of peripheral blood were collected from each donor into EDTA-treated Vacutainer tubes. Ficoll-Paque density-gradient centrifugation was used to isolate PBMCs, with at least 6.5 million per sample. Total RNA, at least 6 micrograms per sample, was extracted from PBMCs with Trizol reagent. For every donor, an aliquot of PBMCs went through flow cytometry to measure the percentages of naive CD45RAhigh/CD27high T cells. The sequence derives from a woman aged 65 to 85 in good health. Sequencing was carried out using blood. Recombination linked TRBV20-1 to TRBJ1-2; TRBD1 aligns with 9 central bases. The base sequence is TGCAGTGCAGGACAGGGGCCCAACTATGGCTACACCTTC. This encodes CSAGQGPNYGYTF.